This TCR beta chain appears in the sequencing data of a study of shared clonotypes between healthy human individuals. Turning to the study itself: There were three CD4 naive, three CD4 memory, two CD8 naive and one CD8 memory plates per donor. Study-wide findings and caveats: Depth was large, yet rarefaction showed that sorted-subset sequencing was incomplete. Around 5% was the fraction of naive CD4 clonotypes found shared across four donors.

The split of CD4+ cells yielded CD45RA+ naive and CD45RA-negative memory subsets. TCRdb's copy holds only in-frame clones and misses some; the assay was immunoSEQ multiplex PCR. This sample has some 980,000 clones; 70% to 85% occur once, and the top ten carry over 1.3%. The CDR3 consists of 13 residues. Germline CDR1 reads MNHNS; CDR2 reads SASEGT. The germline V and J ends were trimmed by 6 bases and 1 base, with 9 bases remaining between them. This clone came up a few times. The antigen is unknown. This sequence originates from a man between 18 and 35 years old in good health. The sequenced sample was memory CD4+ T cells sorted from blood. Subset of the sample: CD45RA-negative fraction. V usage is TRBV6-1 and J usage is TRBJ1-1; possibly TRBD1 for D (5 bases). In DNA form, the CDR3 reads TGTGCCAGCAGGGACACTAAGAACACTGAAGCTTTCTTT. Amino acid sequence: CASRDTKNTEAFF.